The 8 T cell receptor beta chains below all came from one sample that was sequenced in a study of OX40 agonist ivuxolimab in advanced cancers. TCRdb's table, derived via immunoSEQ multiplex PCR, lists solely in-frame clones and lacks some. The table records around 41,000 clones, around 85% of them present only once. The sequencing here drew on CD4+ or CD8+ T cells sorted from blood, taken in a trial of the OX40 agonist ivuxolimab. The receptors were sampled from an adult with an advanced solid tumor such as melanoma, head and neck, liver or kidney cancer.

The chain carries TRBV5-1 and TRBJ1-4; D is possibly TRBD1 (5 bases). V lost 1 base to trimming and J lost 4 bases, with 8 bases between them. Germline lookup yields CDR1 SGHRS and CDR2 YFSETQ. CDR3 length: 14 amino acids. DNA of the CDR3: TGCGCCAGCAGCTTGACAGACAGTAATGAAAAACTGTTTTTT. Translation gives CASSLTDSNEKLFF.

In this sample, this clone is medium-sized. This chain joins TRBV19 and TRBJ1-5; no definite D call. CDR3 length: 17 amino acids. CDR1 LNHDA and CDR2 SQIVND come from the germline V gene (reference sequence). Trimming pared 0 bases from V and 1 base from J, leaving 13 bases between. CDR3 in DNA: TGTGCCAGTAGTATAGATGCTTGGAGGATCAGCAATCAGCCCCAGCATTTT. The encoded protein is CASSIDAWRISNQPQHF.

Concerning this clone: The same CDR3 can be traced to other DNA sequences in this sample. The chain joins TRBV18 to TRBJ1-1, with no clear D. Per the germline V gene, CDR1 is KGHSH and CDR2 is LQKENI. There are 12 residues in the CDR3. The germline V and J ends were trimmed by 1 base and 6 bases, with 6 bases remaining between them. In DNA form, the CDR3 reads TGTGCCAGCTCACCACAGGGCGCTGAAGCTTTCTTT. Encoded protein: CASSPQGAEAFF.

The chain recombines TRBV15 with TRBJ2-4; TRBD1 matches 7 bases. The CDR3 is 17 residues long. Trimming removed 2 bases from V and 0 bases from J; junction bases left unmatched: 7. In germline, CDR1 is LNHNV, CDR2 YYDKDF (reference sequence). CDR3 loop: CATSRKLQGLAKNIQYF. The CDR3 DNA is TGTGCCACCAGCAGAAAGTTACAGGGGTTAGCCAAAAACATTCAGTACTTC.

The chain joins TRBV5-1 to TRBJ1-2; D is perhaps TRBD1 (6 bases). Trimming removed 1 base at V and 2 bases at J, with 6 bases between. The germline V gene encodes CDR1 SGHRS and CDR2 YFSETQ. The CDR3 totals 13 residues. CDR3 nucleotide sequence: TGCGCCAGCAGCTTGCAGGGGAACTATGGCTACACCTTC. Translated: CASSLQGNYGYTF. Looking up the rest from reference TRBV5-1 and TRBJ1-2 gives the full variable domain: KAGVTQTPRYLIKTRGQQVTLSCSPISGHRSVSWYQQTPGQGLQFLFEYFSETQRNKGNFPGRFSGRQFSNSRSEMNVSTLELGDSALYLCASSLQGNYGYTFGSGTRLTVV.

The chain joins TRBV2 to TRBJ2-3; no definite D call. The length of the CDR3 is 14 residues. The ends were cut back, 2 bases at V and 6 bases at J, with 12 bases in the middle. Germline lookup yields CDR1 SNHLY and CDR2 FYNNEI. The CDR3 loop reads CASSEPYPRDTQYF. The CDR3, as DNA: TGTGCCAGCAGTGAACCGTACCCAAGGGATACGCAGTATTTT.

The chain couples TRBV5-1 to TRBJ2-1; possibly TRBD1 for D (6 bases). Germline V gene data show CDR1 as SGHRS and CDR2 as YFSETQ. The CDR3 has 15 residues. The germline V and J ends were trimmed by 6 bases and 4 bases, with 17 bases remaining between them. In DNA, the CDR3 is TGCGCCAGCACTTTGGGGACCCAGGGGTACAATGAGCAGTTCTTC. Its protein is CASTLGTQGYNEQFF.

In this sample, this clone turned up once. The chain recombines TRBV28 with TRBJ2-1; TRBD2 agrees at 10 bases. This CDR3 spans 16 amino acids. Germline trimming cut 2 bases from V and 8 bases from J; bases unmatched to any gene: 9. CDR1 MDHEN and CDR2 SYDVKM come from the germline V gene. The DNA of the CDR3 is TGTGCCAGCAGTTTACAGAGCGGGAGGGCCTGGGATGAGCAGTTCTTC. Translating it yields CASSLQSGRAWDEQFF.